This T cell receptor beta chain was profiled in a study of blood T cells in healthy people across ages. Study results and limitations: Researchers report that TCR beta diversity correlated strongly with naive T cell percentage.

Germline V gene sequence: CDR1 SGHTA, CDR2 FQGNSA. This CDR3 spans 13 amino acids. This clonotype was observed many times. Antigen specificity is unknown. Possible read error: a much larger clone is one base away. Through a sample-barcoded 5' primer and a J-beta primer mix, a second PCR was run for roughly 7 to 11 cycles. Each of the cDNA molecules was tagged by a template-switch adaptor with 12 random nucleotides. TCRdb used MiXCR to reprocess the 5' RACE reads, holding one entry per CDR3 protein. The table includes 630,000 or so distinct CDR3 sequences, 25% to 30% detected once. The sample consisted of blood. V and J are TRBV7-2 and TRBJ2-7, with TRBD2 as a possible D gene (6 bases). The receptor's source is a woman older than 75 in good health. This chain's CDR3 is CASSLASRTPGDF. The CDR3 nucleotides are TGTGCCAGCAGCTTAGCGAGTAGGACCCCGGGGGACTTC.